This is a list of T cell receptor beta chains from one sample in a study of T-cell memory formation after mild COVID-19. TCRdb reprocessed the 5' RACE reads with MiXCR, giving one entry per CDR3 protein. The sample has about 150,000 distinct CDR3 sequences; over 6% are singletons. The sequencing input was PBMCs or a T cell subset sorted from them (not recorded which). These receptors were collected from an adult woman who had mild COVID-19 (a few samples of this study predate the infection). Cell type and time point are not known. CDR3s include the opening cysteine and the closing phenylalanine or tryptophan. Each record gives: clone size, J gene, V gene, D gene, CDR3 protein, CDR3 DNA. A D gene is named only where the DNA matches it firmly. Clone size is given for some rows only: seen once, a few or many times, or a class if the clone is expanded.

>NA|TRBJ2-1|TRBV15|TRBD2
CATSQTSGRSSPYNEQFF
TGTGCCACCAGCCAAACTAGCGGGAGGTCCTCCCCCTACAATGAGCAGTTCTTC
>few|TRBJ1-1|TRBV5-1|NA
CASSSLSVRDTEAFF
TGCGCCAGCAGCTCGTTATCAGTCAGGGACACTGAAGCTTTCTTT
>many|TRBJ2-3|TRBV20-1|TRBD2
CSALTGGADTQYF
TGCAGTGCTCTTACGGGAGGCGCAGATACGCAGTATTTT
>NA|TRBJ2-5|TRBV2|NA
CASTARMGGETQYF
TGTGCCAGCACCGCTAGGATGGGAGGAGAGACCCAGTACTTC
>few|TRBJ1-1|TRBV5-6|TRBD1
CASRWTGVNTEAFF
TGTGCCAGCAGGTGGACAGGCGTGAACACTGAAGCTTTCTTT
>NA|TRBJ1-3|TRBV30|NA
CAWSVPRGGPSGNTIYF
TGTGCCTGGAGTGTACCCCGGGGCGGTCCTTCTGGAAACACCATATATTTT
>few|TRBJ1-6|TRBV5-6|NA
CASSYLSGGSPLHF
TGTGCCAGCAGCTATTTATCCGGCGGTTCACCCCTCCACTTT
>few|TRBJ2-2|TRBV6-6|NA
CASRLKPGENTGELFF
TGTGCCAGCAGGCTAAAACCAGGGGAGAACACCGGGGAGCTGTTTTTT
>NA|TRBJ1-2|TRBV6-6|TRBD1
CASRAPGGDYGYTF
TGTGCCAGCAGAGCCCCAGGGGGCGACTATGGCTACACCTTC
>NA|TRBJ1-2|TRBV30|NA
CAWSDGRFYGYTF
TGTGCCTGGAGTGACGGGAGATTCTATGGCTACACCTTC
>NA|TRBJ2-1|TRBV7-2|TRBD2
CASSPTGREGRSEQFF
TGTGCCAGCAGCCCAACGGGGCGGGAGGGCCGTAGTGAGCAGTTCTTC
>many|TRBJ2-7|TRBV7-9|TRBD1
CASSSTDRGYEQYF
TGTGCCAGCAGCTCGACCGACAGGGGGTACGAGCAGTACTTC
>many|TRBJ2-1|TRBV4-3|TRBD2
CASSQYTSGSYNEQFF
TGCGCCAGCAGCCAATATACTAGCGGCTCCTACAATGAGCAGTTCTTC
>many|TRBJ1-2|TRBV29-1|TRBD1
CSVEDPTGRGYGYTF
TGCAGCGTTGAAGATCCGACAGGGAGAGGCTATGGCTACACCTTC
>NA|TRBJ1-3|TRBV7-9|NA
CASSPRKTDTGNTIYF
TGTGCCAGCAGCCCACGGAAGACAGATACTGGAAACACCATATATTTT
>few|TRBJ2-7|TRBV20-1|NA
CSATDRTDEQYF
TGCAGTGCTACCGACAGAACCGACGAGCAGTACTTC
>many|TRBJ2-3|TRBV5-5|NA
CASSQGGANPSDF
TGTGCCAGCAGTCAGGGGGGCGCGAACCCCTCGGATTTT
>many|TRBJ2-1|TRBV2|NA
CASTPRGEGEQFF
TGTGCCAGCACCCCCCGAGGGGAAGGGGAGCAGTTCTTC
>NA|TRBJ2-7|TRBV4-3|NA
CASSQDQRSSVYEQYF
TGCGCCAGCAGCCAAGATCAGAGGAGTAGTGTTTACGAGCAGTACTTC
>NA|TRBJ1-1|TRBV5-1|NA
CASSFSQATEAFF
TGCGCCAGCAGCTTCTCCCAGGCGACTGAAGCTTTCTTT
>NA|TRBJ1-4|TRBV7-9|NA
CASSRSQGRGEKLFF
TGTGCCAGCAGCCGAAGCCAGGGGAGGGGTGAAAAACTGTTTTTT
>few|TRBJ2-7|TRBV29-1|TRBD1
CSNVVLKNPRDSFRSEQYF
TGCAGTAACGTTGTACTGAAGAACCCCCGGGACAGCTTTAGATCCGAGCAGTACTTC
>NA|TRBJ1-2|TRBV21-1|NA
CASAHRDRKFYGYTF
TGTGCCAGCGCCCACCGGGACAGAAAGTTTTATGGCTACACCTTC
>many|TRBJ2-2|TRBV7-9|NA
CASRPRRPSELFF
TGTGCCAGCAGACCTAGGCGGCCGTCGGAGCTGTTTTTT
>few|TRBJ2-7|TRBV12-3/TRBV12-4|TRBD1
CASSDGPGTGLSYEQYF
TGTGCCAGCAGCGACGGGCCAGGGACAGGGCTTTCCTACGAGCAGTACTTC
>NA|TRBJ2-7|TRBV9|TRBD2
CASSVAPSGRAYEQYF
TGTGCCAGCAGCGTAGCTCCTAGCGGGAGGGCTTACGAGCAGTACTTC
>few|TRBJ2-1|TRBV12-3/TRBV12-4|NA
CASSLEVYEQFF
TGTGCCAGCAGTTTAGAAGTATATGAGCAGTTCTTC
>many|TRBJ2-7|TRBV9|TRBD2
CASSKGTSAYEQYF
TGTGCCAGCAGCAAAGGGACTAGTGCGTACGAGCAGTACTTC
>few|TRBJ2-7|TRBV12-3/TRBV12-4|NA
CASSHGGYEQYF
TGTGCCAGCAGTCACGGGGGTTACGAGCAGTACTTC
>NA|TRBJ1-4|TRBV12-3/TRBV12-4|NA
CASSFEGVNEKLFF
TGTGCCAGCAGTTTTGAGGGGGTTAATGAAAAACTGTTTTTT
>NA|TRBJ2-3|TRBV11-3|TRBD2
CASSFHRLAGGPYVGTDTQYF
TGTGCCAGCAGCTTCCACCGACTAGCGGGAGGGCCATACGTAGGCACAGATACGCAGTATTTT
>many|TRBJ2-3|TRBV20-1|NA
CSASSSLDTDTQYF
TGCAGTGCTAGCTCATCGCTGGACACAGATACGCAGTATTTT
>NA|TRBJ2-7|TRBV5-8|TRBD2
CASSPGTGGFSYEQYF
TGTGCCAGCAGCCCAGGGACGGGAGGGTTTTCCTACGAGCAGTACTTC
>once|TRBJ2-2|TRBV30|NA
CAWSGQYTGELFF
TGTGCCTGGAGCGGACAGTACACCGGGGAGCTGTTTTTT
>many|TRBJ2-1|TRBV5-1|NA
CASSLDGTRNEQFF
TGCGCCAGCAGCTTGGATGGGACACGCAATGAGCAGTTCTTC
>many|TRBJ1-1|TRBV7-7|NA
CASSAELNTEAFF
TGTGCTAGCAGCGCAGAATTGAACACTGAAGCTTTCTTT
>many|TRBJ1-6|TRBV20-1|NA
CSAREGRNSPLHF
TGCAGTGCTAGAGAGGGCAGAAATTCACCCCTCCACTTT
>few|TRBJ2-5|TRBV7-2|TRBD1
CASSSYRGFEETQYF
TGTGCCAGCAGCTCCTACAGGGGGTTCGAAGAGACCCAGTACTTC
>many|TRBJ2-3|TRBV14|NA
CASSQQGWGLADTQYF
TGTGCCAGCAGCCAGCAGGGATGGGGTTTAGCAGATACGCAGTATTTT
>many|TRBJ2-3|TRBV10-3|NA
CAISSRLEGFSPDTQYF
TGTGCCATCAGTTCGCGGCTGGAGGGTTTTTCCCCAGATACGCAGTATTTT
>many|TRBJ2-3|TRBV5-6|TRBD1
CASSAAGTGGEWTDTQYF
TGTGCCAGCAGCGCAGCCGGGACAGGGGGCGAGTGGACAGATACGCAGTATTTT
>NA|TRBJ2-2|TRBV30|NA
CAWSSGIARTGELFF
TGTGCCTGGAGTTCTGGTATAGCGAGGACCGGGGAGCTGTTTTTT